The rows below give T cell receptor beta chains drawn from one sample of a study of blood T cell repertoires in COVID-19. Profiled with immunoSEQ multiplex PCR; TCRdb holds only in-frame clones, not every one. This sample has under 150,000 clones, with roughly 80% found just once. The sample was peripheral blood. The receptors here all came from a man between 60 and 70 years old with acute or convalescent COVID-19. Each CDR3 is given with its conserved first and last residue. Fields, in order: D gene, clone size, J gene, V gene, CDR3 DNA, CDR3 protein. D genes are given only for firm matches. Size values are once, few and many counts, or a class for expanded clones, and some rows have none.

d_gene: -; abundance: few; j_gene: TRBJ1-1; v_gene: TRBV7-3; CDR3nt: TGTGCCAGCAGCCTTTCCCGACTTCAGAACACTGAAGCTTTCTTT; CDR3aa: CASSLSRLQNTEAFF
d_gene: TRBD1; abundance: -; j_gene: TRBJ2-6; v_gene: TRBV27; CDR3nt: TGTGCCAGCAGTTGGACAGGGAAGGATCCGGCGGGGGCCAACGTCCTGACTTTC; CDR3aa: CASSWTGKDPAGANVLTF
d_gene: TRBD1; abundance: -; j_gene: TRBJ2-3; v_gene: TRBV5-1; CDR3nt: TGCGCCAGCAGTTACGGACAGGGCACAGATACGCAGTATTTT; CDR3aa: CASSYGQGTDTQYF
d_gene: TRBD1; abundance: -; j_gene: TRBJ2-5; v_gene: TRBV5-8; CDR3nt: TGTGCCAGCATCCGTCATACAGGGGGCGGAGAGACCCAGTACTTC; CDR3aa: CASIRHTGGGETQYF
d_gene: TRBD2; abundance: -; j_gene: TRBJ2-7; v_gene: TRBV6-2/TRBV6-3; CDR3nt: TGTGCCAGCAGTTACTCGAAGAGACTAGCGGGAGGATACGAGCAGTACTTC; CDR3aa: CASSYSKRLAGGYEQYF
d_gene: -; abundance: once; j_gene: TRBJ2-2; v_gene: TRBV24-1; CDR3nt: TGTGCCACCAGTGATTTACGGGTTTTGGGGGAGCTGTTTTTT; CDR3aa: CATSDLRVLGELFF
d_gene: -; abundance: -; j_gene: TRBJ1-3; v_gene: TRBV7-6; CDR3nt: TGTGCCAGCAGCTTAGAAGCGGGGTCTGGAAACACCATATATTTT; CDR3aa: CASSLEAGSGNTIYF
d_gene: -; abundance: -; j_gene: TRBJ2-7; v_gene: TRBV6-5; CDR3nt: TGTGCCAGCAGTTACTTGAGGGGGGGATCCGCCTACGAGCAGTACTTC; CDR3aa: CASSYLRGGSAYEQYF
d_gene: TRBD2; abundance: -; j_gene: TRBJ2-1; v_gene: TRBV5-1; CDR3nt: TGCGCCAGCAGCTGGGGGGGTTCGAAGGAGCAGTTCTTC; CDR3aa: CASSWGGSKEQFF
d_gene: TRBD2; abundance: -; j_gene: TRBJ2-1; v_gene: TRBV9; CDR3nt: TGTGCCAGCAGCCCCCAGCGGGAGGGAAATGAGCAGTTCTTC; CDR3aa: CASSPQREGNEQFF
d_gene: -; abundance: -; j_gene: TRBJ1-4; v_gene: TRBV11-2; CDR3nt: TGTGCCAGCAGCTTTGGACACGGTAATGAAAAACTGTTTTTT; CDR3aa: CASSFGHGNEKLFF
d_gene: -; abundance: -; j_gene: TRBJ2-7; v_gene: TRBV11-2; CDR3nt: TGTGCCAGCAGCTTACCATTCACCAGGGGACCGGGGGAGCAGTACTTC; CDR3aa: CASSLPFTRGPGEQYF
d_gene: -; abundance: -; j_gene: TRBJ2-2; v_gene: TRBV18; CDR3nt: TGTGCCAGCTCACCACCCTTGAGCACCGGGGAGCTGTTTTTT; CDR3aa: CASSPPLSTGELFF
d_gene: TRBD2; abundance: -; j_gene: TRBJ2-7; v_gene: TRBV6-5; CDR3nt: TGTGCCAGCGCTCGGACTAGCGGAATTTACGAGCAGTACTTC; CDR3aa: CASARTSGIYEQYF
d_gene: TRBD1; abundance: -; j_gene: TRBJ2-2; v_gene: TRBV7-8; CDR3nt: TGTGCCAGCAGCCACGGGACAGGGGGCAGGACCGGGGAGCTGTTTTTT; CDR3aa: CASSHGTGGRTGELFF
d_gene: -; abundance: -; j_gene: TRBJ1-2; v_gene: TRBV15; CDR3nt: TGTGCCACCAGCAGAGATAGGGCGAGGGAGGGCTATGGCTACACCTTC; CDR3aa: CATSRDRAREGYGYTF
d_gene: TRBD1; abundance: -; j_gene: TRBJ1-2; v_gene: TRBV7-9; CDR3nt: TGTGCCAGCAACGGACAGGAGGCTTATGGCTACACCTTC; CDR3aa: CASNGQEAYGYTF
d_gene: TRBD2; abundance: -; j_gene: TRBJ2-7; v_gene: TRBV6-6; CDR3nt: TGTGCCAGCAGTACCGGGACTAGCGCTACCTGGGAGCAGTACTTC; CDR3aa: CASSTGTSATWEQYF
d_gene: TRBD1; abundance: once; j_gene: TRBJ1-1; v_gene: TRBV30; CDR3nt: TGTGCCTGGACTGGACAGGGGGTGAGTGAAGCTTTCTTT; CDR3aa: CAWTGQGVSEAFF
d_gene: -; abundance: -; j_gene: TRBJ2-5; v_gene: TRBV30; CDR3nt: TGTGCCTGGAGTGTAGACAGCCAAGAGACCCAGTACTTC; CDR3aa: CAWSVDSQETQYF
d_gene: -; abundance: -; j_gene: TRBJ2-7; v_gene: TRBV28; CDR3nt: TGTGCCAGCAGCAGGACTTACTCCGAGCAGTACTTC; CDR3aa: CASSRTYSEQYF
d_gene: TRBD1; abundance: -; j_gene: TRBJ2-7; v_gene: TRBV24-1; CDR3nt: TGTGCCACCAGTGACTCAGGACAGGGGGCCGAGCAGTACTTC; CDR3aa: CATSDSGQGAEQYF
d_gene: -; abundance: -; j_gene: TRBJ1-6; v_gene: TRBV3-1/TRBV3-2; CDR3nt: TGTGCCAGCAGCCAAGAAACCCTCGGGGATTCACCCCTCCACTTT; CDR3aa: CASSQETLGDSPLHF
d_gene: TRBD2; abundance: -; j_gene: TRBJ2-2; v_gene: TRBV6-5; CDR3nt: TGTGCCAGCAAAGCGGGAGTATACACCGGGGAGCTGTTTTTT; CDR3aa: CASKAGVYTGELFF
d_gene: TRBD1; abundance: once; j_gene: TRBJ1-4; v_gene: TRBV6-5; CDR3nt: TGTGCCAGCAGCTCTCCCGCGACAGGGAATGAAAAACTGTTTTTT; CDR3aa: CASSSPATGNEKLFF
d_gene: TRBD1; abundance: -; j_gene: TRBJ2-1; v_gene: TRBV18; CDR3nt: TGTGCCAGCTCACCAGTCTTCGGGACAGGCTACAATGAGCAGTTCTTC; CDR3aa: CASSPVFGTGYNEQFF
d_gene: -; abundance: -; j_gene: TRBJ1-1; v_gene: TRBV13; CDR3nt: TGTGCCAGCAGCTTCGACAAGAACACTGAAGCTTTCTTT; CDR3aa: CASSFDKNTEAFF
d_gene: -; abundance: -; j_gene: TRBJ2-3; v_gene: TRBV29-1; CDR3nt: TGCAGCGTTGTGGGGGGTAGAGCCCGGGTAGATACGCAGTATTTT; CDR3aa: CSVVGGRARVDTQYF
d_gene: TRBD1; abundance: -; j_gene: TRBJ1-4; v_gene: TRBV5-1; CDR3nt: TGCGCCAGCAGCTTGTCTGGGACAGTGAATGAAAAACTGTTTTTT; CDR3aa: CASSLSGTVNEKLFF
d_gene: TRBD1; abundance: -; j_gene: TRBJ1-6; v_gene: TRBV4-1; CDR3nt: TGCGCCAGCAGCCAATACTGGGACAGTGGGGGTTCGGCCCTCCACTTT; CDR3aa: CASSQYWDSGGSALHF
d_gene: TRBD1; abundance: once; j_gene: TRBJ1-1; v_gene: TRBV5-1; CDR3nt: TGCGCCAGCAGCTTGGGGGACAGGGTGAGCACTGAAGCTTTCTTT; CDR3aa: CASSLGDRVSTEAFF
d_gene: TRBD2; abundance: once; j_gene: TRBJ2-1; v_gene: TRBV18; CDR3nt: TGTGCCAGCTCACCACCAACTAGCGGCTTAAGGGAGCAGTTCTTC; CDR3aa: CASSPPTSGLREQFF
d_gene: TRBD2; abundance: -; j_gene: TRBJ2-5; v_gene: TRBV5-1; CDR3nt: TGCGCCAGCAGCTTGGTCGGACTAGCGGGTCAAGAGACCCAGTACTTC; CDR3aa: CASSLVGLAGQETQYF
d_gene: -; abundance: -; j_gene: TRBJ1-6; v_gene: TRBV5-1; CDR3nt: TGCGCCAGCAGCTTTTTGGAGGGGACTTCGGATTCACCCCTCCACTTT; CDR3aa: CASSFLEGTSDSPLHF
d_gene: TRBD1; abundance: -; j_gene: TRBJ2-2; v_gene: TRBV30; CDR3nt: TGTGCCTTCGATTCCGGGACAGGAACCGGGGAGCTGTTTTTT; CDR3aa: CAFDSGTGTGELFF
d_gene: TRBD1; abundance: -; j_gene: TRBJ1-5; v_gene: TRBV5-1; CDR3nt: TGCGCCAGCAGCTTGGCAGGGGGCGGACAGCCCCAGCATTTT; CDR3aa: CASSLAGGGQPQHF
d_gene: TRBD1; abundance: -; j_gene: TRBJ1-2; v_gene: TRBV6-5; CDR3nt: TGTGCCAGCAGTTACCGACAGGGTAGGGGCTACACCTTC; CDR3aa: CASSYRQGRGYTF
d_gene: -; abundance: -; j_gene: TRBJ2-1; v_gene: TRBV28; CDR3nt: TGTGCCAGCAGGTGGATAGGACAGGCCGGGGGCTACAATGAGCAGTTCTTC; CDR3aa: CASRWIGQAGGYNEQFF
d_gene: -; abundance: -; j_gene: TRBJ2-3; v_gene: TRBV19; CDR3nt: TGTGCCAGTAGTATAGTCGGGGGTGGAACAGATACGCAGTATTTT; CDR3aa: CASSIVGGGTDTQYF
d_gene: -; abundance: -; j_gene: TRBJ1-1; v_gene: TRBV20-1; CDR3nt: TGCAGTGCTAGTGTCGGGGGGAGGAACACTGAAGCTTTCTTT; CDR3aa: CSASVGGRNTEAFF
d_gene: TRBD2; abundance: -; j_gene: TRBJ2-3; v_gene: TRBV14; CDR3nt: TGTGCCAGCAGCCAAGAAAGCCTCAGGTCGGGACTAGCGGGAGGGCCGACAGATACGCAGTATTTT; CDR3aa: CASSQESLRSGLAGGPTDTQYF
d_gene: -; abundance: -; j_gene: TRBJ2-7; v_gene: TRBV7-9; CDR3nt: TGTGCCAGCAGCCCTGGACAGTACTACGAGCAGTACTTC; CDR3aa: CASSPGQYYEQYF
d_gene: -; abundance: -; j_gene: TRBJ1-1; v_gene: TRBV18; CDR3nt: TGTGCCAGCTCACCAAGTGGAGGTGCAAGGGCTGAAGCTTTCTTT; CDR3aa: CASSPSGGARAEAFF
d_gene: TRBD2; abundance: -; j_gene: TRBJ2-3; v_gene: TRBV19; CDR3nt: TGTGCCAGTAGGACTAGCGGGAGGCCAGATACGCAGTATTTT; CDR3aa: CASRTSGRPDTQYF
d_gene: -; abundance: -; j_gene: TRBJ2-3; v_gene: TRBV10-3; CDR3nt: TGTGCCATCAGCCCAGGGCCGCCCTTGGGCACAGATACGCAGTATTTT; CDR3aa: CAISPGPPLGTDTQYF
d_gene: -; abundance: -; j_gene: TRBJ2-5; v_gene: TRBV6-6; CDR3nt: TGTGCCAGCAGTTACTCCGGAGAGACCCAGTACTTC; CDR3aa: CASSYSGETQYF
d_gene: -; abundance: -; j_gene: TRBJ2-2; v_gene: TRBV2; CDR3nt: TGTGCCAGCAGTGAAGGGAAGACAGTTAACGGGGAGCTGTTTTTT; CDR3aa: CASSEGKTVNGELFF
d_gene: TRBD1; abundance: many; j_gene: TRBJ2-7; v_gene: TRBV10-3; CDR3nt: TGTGCCATCAGAGGGGACAGGGGAGACTACGAGCAGTACTTC; CDR3aa: CAIRGDRGDYEQYF
d_gene: -; abundance: -; j_gene: TRBJ2-7; v_gene: TRBV6-2/TRBV6-3; CDR3nt: TGTGCCAGCAGTTATCGGCCCCCCCGGGGGGCCCTGACCTACGAGCAGTACTTC; CDR3aa: CASSYRPPRGALTYEQYF
d_gene: -; abundance: -; j_gene: TRBJ2-4; v_gene: TRBV29-1; CDR3nt: TGCAGCGCCTGGGGGGATTTTGGCGCCCTAGCCAAAAACATTCAGTACTTC; CDR3aa: CSAWGDFGALAKNIQYF
d_gene: -; abundance: once; j_gene: TRBJ2-3; v_gene: TRBV10-3; CDR3nt: TGTGCCATCAGTGGGACAGTCACAGATACGCAGTATTTT; CDR3aa: CAISGTVTDTQYF
d_gene: TRBD1; abundance: -; j_gene: TRBJ2-1; v_gene: TRBV27; CDR3nt: TGTGCCAGCAGTTCATCGGACAGGGGGCGCGTCAATGAGCAGTTCTTC; CDR3aa: CASSSSDRGRVNEQFF
d_gene: -; abundance: -; j_gene: TRBJ2-7; v_gene: TRBV29-1; CDR3nt: TGCAGCGCGGAGGGGCAGGGGCGGAACGAGCAGTACTTC; CDR3aa: CSAEGQGRNEQYF
d_gene: TRBD1; abundance: -; j_gene: TRBJ1-2; v_gene: TRBV14; CDR3nt: TGTGCCAGCAGCCACCGGGACAGGGCCCCCTATGGCTACACCTTC; CDR3aa: CASSHRDRAPYGYTF
d_gene: -; abundance: -; j_gene: TRBJ2-2; v_gene: TRBV5-5; CDR3nt: TGTGCCAGCAGCTTGATCGGGAGGAACACCGGGGAGCTGTTTTTT; CDR3aa: CASSLIGRNTGELFF
d_gene: TRBD1; abundance: once; j_gene: TRBJ2-7; v_gene: TRBV4-1; CDR3nt: TGCGCCAGCAGCTACGGGACAGGGTTTCCCTACGAGCAGTACTTC; CDR3aa: CASSYGTGFPYEQYF
d_gene: TRBD2; abundance: -; j_gene: TRBJ2-5; v_gene: TRBV7-3; CDR3nt: TGTGCCAGCAGCTTGGGGACTAGTGTTCCGGAGACCCAGTACTTC; CDR3aa: CASSLGTSVPETQYF
d_gene: -; abundance: -; j_gene: TRBJ2-3; v_gene: TRBV10-2; CDR3nt: TGCGCCAGCCAACGAGCCTCGGGCACAGATACGCAGTATTTT; CDR3aa: CASQRASGTDTQYF
d_gene: TRBD1; abundance: -; j_gene: TRBJ2-5; v_gene: TRBV5-4; CDR3nt: TGTGCCAGCAGCTTGGTGAGACAGGGGGCTGTAGAGACCCAGTACTTC; CDR3aa: CASSLVRQGAVETQYF